A single sample is the source of the 13 T cell receptor beta chains below, sequenced in a study of response to subunit inactivated influenza vaccine. MiXCR, run by TCRdb on the RT-PCR reads, gives a single entry per CDR3 protein. This sample has about 570,000 distinct CDR3 sequences, with around 11% found just once. The same sample was also studied in work on T cells expressing NK-cell markers. That report notes: TCR beta cDNA was made by 5'RACE template switching with UMIs.

Specimen: PBMCs from blood, collected on the day of vaccination. Receptors were obtained from a man aged 50 to 59 who received an inactivated influenza vaccine.

There are many counts of this clonotype. The chain is built from TRBV15 and TRBJ1-1, with D unclear. Germline V gene lookup returns CDR1 LNHNV and CDR2 YYDKDF (reference sequence). The CDR3 totals 13 residues. With 3 bases removed from V and 0 bases from J, the gap between germline ends came to 5 bases. The CDR3 protein is CATSRDLNTEAFF. In DNA, the CDR3 is TGTGCCACCAGCAGGGACCTGAACACTGAAGCTTTCTTT.

This clonotype was seen a handful of times. This chain connects TRBV19 to TRBJ2-5; D uncertain. V shed 3 bases and J shed 5 bases, with 10 bases lying between them. The length of the CDR3 is 13 residues. The germline V gene encodes CDR1 LNHDA and CDR2 SQIVND (reference sequence). DNA for the CDR3: TGTGCCAGTAGTATGTCACACTTGGAGACCCAGTACTTC. Its protein is CASSMSHLETQYF.

This clonotype was recorded a few times. The chain joins TRBV3-1 to TRBJ2-7; the D is unclear. Germline values: CDR1 LGHDT, CDR2 YNNKEL (reference sequence). Trimming removed 2 bases from V and 5 bases from J, with 7 bases in between. The CDR3 is made up of 12 amino acids. CDR3 coding DNA: TGTGCCAGCAGCCAACTCAGCCACGAGCAGTACTTC. Protein: CASSQLSHEQYF.

This clonotype was recorded at least ten times. The V gene is TRBV6-1, the J gene TRBJ2-7; TRBD1 matches 7 bases. There are 13 residues in the CDR3. The germline CDR1 and CDR2 sequences are MNHNS and SASEGT. Unmatched junction bases numbered 6, after V lost 5 bases and J lost 5 bases. CDR3 in DNA: TGTGCCAGCAGTCAGACAGGGTCTGACGAGCAGTACTTC. Translation gives CASSQTGSDEQYF.

In this sample, this clonotype turned up many times. This chain uses TRBV5-1 with TRBJ2-1, with a possible D match to TRBD2 (5 bases). Germline V gives CDR1 SGHRS, CDR2 YFSETQ. The V and J ends lost 0 bases and 9 bases respectively, with 22 bases between them. CDR3 length: 17 residues. Here the CDR3 DNA reads TGCGCCAGCAGCTTGGGGTCGGGAAGAATGATAGGCGGTGAGCAGTTCTTC. Amino acid sequence: CASSLGSGRMIGGEQFF.

This clonotype was seen repeatedly, ten times or more. This chain uses TRBV12-3 or TRBV12-4 with TRBJ1-5; 11 nucleotides line up with TRBD1. J gave up 6 bases and V 2 bases, and 9 bases lay outside the gene matches. This CDR3 is built from 17 residues. This CDR3 is CASSLLFGTGGGQPQHF. In DNA form, the CDR3 reads TGTGCCAGCAGTTTACTGTTCGGGACAGGGGGAGGTCAGCCCCAGCATTTT.

This clonotype was found a few times. The V and J genes are TRBV18 and TRBJ2-7; 9 bases are shared with TRBD2. CDR3 size: 17 residues. Germline V lookup: CDR1 KGHSH, CDR2 LQKENI. Trimming took 6 bases from V and 0 from J; bases not matched to a gene: 12. The CDR3: CASSPTTSGVSSYEQYF. DNA of the CDR3: TGTGCCAGCTCCCCGACGACTAGCGGCGTCAGCTCCTACGAGCAGTACTTC.

The chain joins TRBV12-3 or TRBV12-4 to TRBJ1-4, with D unresolved. The CDR3 covers 15 residues. V was trimmed by 5 bases and J by 12 bases, leaving 22 bases between them. The CDR3: CASSPLSVSRGELFF. CDR3 nucleotides: TGTGCCAGCAGTCCCCTGTCAGTGAGCCGGGGAGAACTGTTTTTT.

This clonotype has just a few counts. V gene TRBV7-9 combines with J gene TRBJ2-3; D remains ambiguous. The CDR3 extends over 16 amino acids. V dropped 2 bases and J dropped 2 bases, with 14 bases sitting between them. The V gene's germline CDR1 is SEHNR and CDR2 FQNEAQ (reference sequence). DNA for the CDR3: TGTGCCAGCAGCTTATCACAACTGGGCCTCACAGATACGCAGTATTTT. Translated, it gives CASSLSQLGLTDTQYF.

Many counts were recorded for this clonotype. The chain links TRBV19 to TRBJ2-7, with TRBD1 matching 7 bases. V was pared by 9 bases and J by 6 bases, with 20 bases of the junction left unmatched. Per germline, CDR1 LNHDA and CDR2 SQIVND (reference sequence). This CDR3 comprises 16 residues. CDR3 sequence reads: CASRKGFDREGSEQYF. In DNA, the CDR3 is TGTGCCAGCCGCAAGGGGTTCGACAGGGAAGGAAGCGAGCAGTACTTC.

The sample holds many counts of this clonotype. CDR3: CASSQQGNEQFF. CDR3 bases: TGTGCCAGCAGCCAACAGGGAAATGAGCAGTTCTTC. J is TRBJ2-1 and V is TRBV12-3 or TRBV12-4, with D perhaps matching TRBD1 (6 bases). V lost 6 bases to trimming and J lost 7 bases, with 10 bases between them. This CDR3 is 12 amino acids long.

The J gene is TRBJ1-5, the V gene TRBV12-3 or TRBV12-4; D possibly corresponds to TRBD1 (5 bases). The CDR3 consists of 14 residues. The V end lost 4 bases, the J end lost 8 bases, and 15 bases lay between the germline ends. In nucleotides, the CDR3 is TGTGCCAGCAGTTCAGGGCGAACTTGGGAGCCCCAGCATTTT. Translating gives CASSSGRTWEPQHF.

The table lists this clonotype with a few counts. This chain links TRBV7-2 with TRBJ2-5; 11 bases fit TRBD2. CDR3 size: 14 residues. The germline V gene has CDR1 SGHTA and CDR2 FQGNSA. V shed 3 bases and J 5 bases; nucleotides not matched to a gene: 2. In DNA form, the CDR3 reads TGTGCCAGCAGCTTGATAGCGGGGGGGGAGACCCAGTACTTC. Residues: CASSLIAGGETQYF.